This T cell receptor beta chain was profiled in a study of Ad26.COV2.S vaccination and SARS-CoV-2 variants. Study as a whole: Within the COV1001 Ad26.COV2.S trial arm, the donor was enrolled.

Some clones are missing from TCRdb's copy, which holds only in-frame ones; the method was immunoSEQ multiplex PCR. The data show roughly 350,000 clones, 80% to 90% seen once. As regards this clone: Its antigen is currently unknown.

Noted treatment: 19 received Ad26.COV2.S at low or high dose, single or two shots; about five received placebo; per-sample allocation not given. Repertoires come from day 63 after the first vaccine or placebo injection. An 18-55-year-old adult in Boston served as donor. Study outcomes and limitations: Spike-specific TCR breadth was greater in vaccine than placebo recipients.

CDR1 SGHAT and CDR2 FQDESV come from the germline V gene (reference sequence). Trimming removed 5 bases at V and 3 bases at J, with 10 bases between. This CDR3 contains 13 residues. The chain joins TRBV11-1 to TRBJ2-5; unclear D gene. The sample consisted of peripheral blood, taken in a trial of Ad26.COV2.S vaccine versus placebo. The source is a person between 18 and 59 years old who received the Ad26.COV2.S COVID-19 vaccine or a placebo. CDR3 in amino acids: CASSPTLKETQYF. CDR3 bases: TGTGCCAGCAGCCCGACTCTAAAAGAGACCCAGTACTTC.